This record covers a single TCR beta chain. There are many counts of this clone. The clone's antigen remains unknown. Nothing much larger sits one base from this clone, and base qualities are not available. Using the deep immunoSEQ assay, TCR CDR3 regions were amplified from genomic DNA by multiplex PCR. Genomic DNA extracted from each cell subset was distributed evenly over all wells of several immunoSEQ 96-well plates, and each plate served as one replicate. For sorted subsets, around 0.2 ug genomic DNA, equal to 30,000 to 35,000 T cell genomes, was loaded into each replicate PCR. Purified libraries were quantified with a Qubit 3.0 fluorometer, sized on a Bioanalyzer 2100, and re-quantified with the KAPA Library Quantification kit. Every immunoSEQ 96-well plate was sequenced on a dedicated single-read 150-cycle Illumina NextSeq 550 flow cell. As for the authors' bioinformatics: Because the immunoSEQ output held only junctional sequences and lacked quality scores, the filtering could not match the filtering applied to full-length reads. To assign V/J genes and CDR3, sequences were annotated against IMGT germline references using PyIR, a Python wrapper for IgBLAST v1.9. Reads were filtered out if the reads had weak V/J assignments (E-value above 1e-6), no CDR3, stop codons, out-of-frame junctions, or ambiguous translated residues. V3J clonotypes were defined as sequences sharing the same inferred V gene, J gene, and CDR3 amino acid sequence. To compute the percentage overlap between repertoires, the number of shared unique clonotypes was divided by the size of the smaller repertoire. RTK rarefaction, the Chao1 estimator, and Recon v2.1 estimates of unobserved clonotypes were used to assess repertoire richness. For all TCRbeta clonotypes obtained by the gDNA method from four donors, generation probabilities were computed with OLGA. The immuneACCESS repertoire file appears here via TCRdb, limited to in-frame rearrangements. These files lack a portion of the clones; in checked studies, under half of the deficit traces to unresolved V genes, and the cause of the others is not known. V and J calls and clone size are as listed in that table; D and trimming were resolved from the DNA. The table for this sample lists 730,000 or so clones; around 72% of them were counted only once. The ten largest clones capture about 1.7% of the sample.

The donors were healthy, HIV-negative adults who had no recently reported acute infections or vaccinations. Every donor was a Caucasian adult residing in Nashville, Tennessee, USA. CD4+ T cells were enriched through magnetic negative selection, after which naive cells were positively selected on CD45RA and the remaining negative fraction served as the memory subset. Blood was collected by leukapheresis, and PBMCs were isolated by Ficoll-Histopaque density gradient centrifugation and then cryopreserved in liquid nitrogen vapor phase. Purity and quantity of every magnetically sorted T cell population were checked by analytical flow cytometry. Genomic DNA was isolated from each sorted fraction and quantified by UV absorbance on a Nanodrop 2000c. This entry belongs to a study of shared clonotypes between healthy human individuals (dated by TCRdb to about 2020). Some background on the complete study: The cohort included a few men and two women between 18 and 49 years of age. To increase sequencing depth and limit assay-specific biases, different laboratories used diverse techniques to prepare libraries and sequence TCR repertoires. For each donor, CD4 naive and CD4 memory were each run on three plates, CD8 naive on two plates, and CD8 memory on one plate. Between about 0.85 and 10 billion PBMCs per donor were obtained by leukapheresis. To estimate repertoire size and how much clonotype sharing occurs between individuals, the study deeply sequenced the blood TCR repertoires of five healthy adults.

Study-wide conclusions, independent of this receptor: Clonotypes shared by all four sorted-subset donors showed higher generation probabilities than non-shared clonotypes. Incomplete sequencing was indicated by rarefaction of sorted-subset datasets, despite the large sequencing depth. The genetic and exposure-history diversity represented was limited by the small number of donors. Sharing across several donors was observed for around 5% of naive CD4, over 3% of naive CD8, 2% to 2.5% of memory CD4, and about 0.4% of memory CD8 clonotypes. Only blood was sampled, and tissue TCR repertoires likely differ from those in blood. Naive subsets generally had larger estimated clonotype richness than memory subsets did. Based on pairwise subsampling, the degree of clonotype sharing among donors was expected to be affected by sequencing depth.

Trimming removed 3 bases from V and 6 bases from J, leaving 15 bases between the germline ends. Reading the germline V gene gives CDR1 MDHEN and CDR2 SYDVKM. Spanning cysteine to phenylalanine, the CDR3 consists of 15 amino acids. Only the CDR3 DNA is retained, 45 bases long and in frame from the first base. The sample was memory CD4+ T cells sorted from blood. The cell subset or site label, as the study defines it: CD45RA-negative fraction. The TCR was taken from a woman younger than 45 in good health. The rearrangement combines TRBV28 with TRBJ1-5, with the D gene not confidently named. The DNA reads as follows: TGTGCCAGCAGTTTTTGGAGGGTGGATGGTCAGCCCCAGCATTTT. This yields the protein CASSFWRVDGQPQHF. The CDR3, completed at both ends by the reference TRBV28 and TRBJ1-5 genes, gives the full variable domain DVKVTQSSRYLVKRTGEKVFLECVQDMDHENMFWYRQDPGLGLRLIYFSYDVKMKEKGDIPEGYSVSREKKERFSLILESASTNQTSMYLCASSFWRVDGQPQHFGDGTRLSIL.